Reported below is one TCR beta chain. Its matching antigen is unknown. Germline V gives CDR1 LNHDA, CDR2 SQIVND (reference sequence). V lost 4 bases and J 0 bases, leaving 7 bases between the germline ends. The CDR3 has 14 residues. This specimen comes from a study of T cell responses to AZD1222 COVID-19 vaccine. General study points: CD4 TCRs linked to vaccination spanned spike, dominating at 160-218 and 743-854.

Only in-frame clones appear in the TCRdb table, and some are missing; sequencing was by immunoSEQ multiplex PCR. The sample consists of approximately 110,000 clones, approximately 89% of them appearing once. The TCR originated in an adult who received the AZD1222 COVID-19 vaccine. The sequencing used peripheral blood, collected 28 days after the second AZD1222 dose. The V gene is TRBV19, the J gene TRBJ1-3; D not resolved. CDR3 DNA: TGTGCCAGTAGTAGCACTGGCTCTGGAAACACCATATATTTT. Protein: CASSSTGSGNTIYF.